The clone carrying this T cell receptor beta chain was counted only a few times. The antigen remains unidentified. The J segment lost 4 bases and the V segment lost 6 bases, leaving 14 bases of the junction unmatched. Germline-derived CDR1 and CDR2 are MGHDK and SYGVNS. This CDR3 region has 18 residues. The data were obtained in a study of neurological immune-mediated disorders. It was by 5'RACE with 10-nucleotide random UMIs that the cDNA was made. TCRdb used MiXCR to reprocess the 5' RACE reads, holding one entry per CDR3 protein. The sample includes about 50,000 distinct CDR3 sequences, approximately 15% of them seen just once. Whole-study results and caveats: Falling below healthy controls, multiple sclerosis showed the least TCR clonal expansion, while HTLV-1-associated myelopathy showed the most. No CDR3 amino acid sequences recurred among expanded clones across subjects, suggesting private repertoires in all groups.

The sequenced material came from PBMCs. The rearrangement links TRBV25-1 to TRBJ2-1; 11 bases match TRBD2. The clonotype comes from a man aged 60-69 years in good health. Written as DNA, the CDR3 is TGTGCCAGCAGGCCCCCCCATAGCGGGAGGGCCGAGTACAATGAGCAGTTCTTC. The encoded protein is CASRPPHSGRAEYNEQFF. Combining the CDR3 with reference TRBV25-1 and TRBJ2-1 gives the whole variable domain EADIYQTPRYLVIGTGKKITLECSQTMGHDKMYWYQQDPGMELHLIHYSYGVNSTEKGDLSSESTVSRIRTEHFPLTLESARPSHTSQYLCASRPPHSGRAEYNEQFFGPGTRLTVL.